The T cell receptor (beta chain) described here comes from a study of blood T cell repertoires in COVID-19. Study details: Researchers got acute and convalescent COVID-19 samples from the United States, Italy and Spain.

With 3 bases clipped from V and 1 base from J, the junction kept 10 bases outside the gene matches. Germline V gene data show CDR1 as LNHDA and CDR2 as SQIVND (reference sequence). CDR3 size: 17 residues. Participants reported their clinical history, and cohort assignment relied on those reports. A PCR-confirmed or clinician-diagnosed COVID-19 case had contacted exposed participants within 2 weeks of entry. As originally analysed: Estimation of nucleated cell counts relied on the amplification of reference gene primers. Method: immunoSEQ multiplex PCR; TCRdb's copy keeps in-frame clones and lacks some. V and J calls and clone size come straight from that table; D and trimming were deduced from the DNA. The sample carries 350,000 or so clones, around nine tenths recorded once.

The TCR sequence derives from a woman in her thirties who had been exposed to COVID-19. Specimen: PBMCs or T cells enriched from blood (not recorded which). The chain has TRBV19 and TRBJ1-1; TRBD1 aligns across 8 bases. The CDR3 region is CASSILVQGAWNTEAFF. The DNA for the CDR3 is TGTGCCAGTAGTATTCTCGTCCAGGGGGCGTGGAACACTGAAGCTTTCTTT.